A single sample gave rise to the 26 T cell receptor beta chains below, sequenced in a study of T cell responses to AZD1222 COVID-19 vaccine. Generated by immunoSEQ multiplex PCR, the TCRdb table keeps only in-frame clones and is missing some. Found here are approximately 190,000 clones, just over 90% of them singletons; the top ten hold around 3.6%. Sequences were derived from peripheral blood, sampled 28 days after the second dose of the MenACWY control vaccine. The receptors shown here come from an adult who received the MenACWY meningococcal vaccine as a control.

The rearrangement links TRBV20-1 to TRBJ2-2, with D perhaps TRBD2 (6 bases). This CDR3 contains 12 residues. The V end was cut by 3 bases, the J end by 6 bases, with 8 bases between. CDR1 and CDR2 (germline): DFQATT, SNEGSKA (reference sequence). The CDR3 region has the DNA TGCAGTGCTAGTAGGGAGGCCGGGGAGCTGTTTTTT. This encodes CSASREAGELFF.

The J gene is TRBJ2-3, the V gene TRBV24-1; 7 nucleotides agree with TRBD2. Germline V CDR1 and CDR2: KGHDR, SFDVKD. V shed 3 bases, J shed 1 base, and the junction held 9 bases outside the gene matches. This CDR3 spans 17 amino acids. CDR3 coding DNA: TGTGCCACCAGTGATGCCTTCGGGGCGGGGGGCACAGATACGCAGTATTTT. Protein sequence: CATSDAFGAGGTDTQYF.

This clone appeared many times. This chain connects TRBV5-5 to TRBJ1-1; D remains unclear. V shed 4 bases and J shed 0 bases, with 10 bases lying between them. This CDR3 spans 14 amino acids. The germline gives CDR1 SGHKS, CDR2 YYEKEE (reference sequence). The CDR3 DNA follows: TGTGCCAGCAGCCTCCAGAGGATGAACACTGAAGCTTTCTTT. This gives the protein CASSLQRMNTEAFF.

J is TRBJ2-3 and V is TRBV7-9, with TRBD2 matching 12 bases. With 6 bases clipped from V and 2 bases from J, the junction kept 12 bases outside the gene matches. CDR3 size: 18 residues. Germline-derived CDR1 and CDR2 are SEHNR and FQNEAQ (reference sequence). Written as DNA, the CDR3 is TGTGCCAGCAGGGGAGAATTGGGACTAGCGGGTTCCACAGATACGCAGTATTTT. Translation: CASRGELGLAGSTDTQYF.

The J gene is TRBJ1-6, the V gene TRBV9; D is uncertain. V was shortened by 0 bases and J by 6 bases, with 7 bases between the two germline ends. Germline CDR1 and CDR2: SGDLS and YYNGEE. The CDR3 covers 14 residues. This CDR3 reads CASSVAAVNSPLHF. CDR3 sequence (DNA): TGTGCCAGCAGCGTAGCGGCAGTTAATTCACCCCTCCACTTT.

This clone was recorded only once. The rearrangement links TRBV6-8 to TRBJ1-2, with 7 positions matching TRBD1. The CDR3 covers 18 residues. Trimming took 6 bases from V and 3 from J; bases not matched to a gene: 19. Per germline, CDR1 MNHGY and CDR2 SAAAGT. The CDR3 sequence is CASRVEGGAEPVDYGYTF. In DNA, the CDR3 is TGTGCCAGCAGGGTCGAAGGGGGCGCAGAGCCCGTCGACTATGGCTACACCTTC.

The J gene is TRBJ1-4, the V gene TRBV27; a possible D gene is TRBD1 (6 bases). The CDR3 sequence is 15 residues long. Germline assignment: CDR1 MNHEY and CDR2 SMNVEV (reference sequence). The V end was cut by 5 bases, the J end by 3 bases, with 13 bases between. The CDR3 region has the DNA TGTGCCAGCAGTACTAGAGGGGGGGCTAATGAAAAACTGTTTTTT. This codes for CASSTRGGANEKLFF.

The J gene is TRBJ2-7, the V gene TRBV19, with unresolved D. V lost 6 bases and J lost 0, with 12 bases in between. Germline-derived CDR1 and CDR2 are LNHDA and SQIVND (reference sequence). This CDR3 spans 14 amino acids. CDR3 sequence: CASSPTISSYEQYF. The CDR3 nucleotides are TGTGCCAGTAGCCCAACAATCAGCTCCTACGAGCAGTACTTC.

CDR3 residues: CSVGRDLDYEQYF. The CDR3, as DNA: TGCAGCGTAGGCCGGGACTTAGACTACGAGCAGTACTTC. The chain combines TRBV29-1 with TRBJ2-7, with D possibly being TRBD2 (6 bases). V dropped 6 bases and J dropped 3 bases, with 15 bases sitting between them. The CDR3 sequence is 13 residues long. The germline CDR1 and CDR2 sequences are SQVTM and ANQGSEA.

V usage is TRBV6-1 and J usage is TRBJ1-3; D is unclear. The CDR3 is 17 amino acids. Germline V gene data show CDR1 as MNHNS and CDR2 as SASEGT. Trimming removed 2 bases from V and 0 bases from J, with 14 bases in between. The CDR3: CASSEYGRFLSGNTIYF. DNA of the CDR3: TGTGCCAGCAGTGAATATGGGCGGTTTCTCTCTGGAAACACCATATATTTT.

The CDR3 sequence: CASSPSGRRDNEQFF. In DNA, the CDR3 is TGTGCCAGCAGCCCTAGCGGGAGAAGAGACAATGAGCAGTTCTTC. The V gene is TRBV9, the J gene TRBJ2-1; TRBD2 matches at 10 bases. The germline CDR1 and CDR2 sequences are SGDLS and YYNGEE. CDR3 size: 15 residues. The junction had 6 bases not matched to a gene; V was cut back by 4 bases and J by 5 bases.

The J gene is TRBJ1-1, the V gene TRBV27; 8 bases match TRBD1. The CDR3 runs 12 residues. In germline, CDR1 is MNHEY, CDR2 SMNVEV (reference sequence). V shed 8 bases and J 11 bases; nucleotides not matched to a gene: 10. CDR3 nucleotides: TGTGCCAGCGGACAGGGAGAAGCGGCGGCTTTCTTT. This translates into CASGQGEAAAFF.

This clone was picked up a small number of times. V is TRBV2 and J is TRBJ1-3, with TRBD1 matching 7 bases. From germline, CDR1 is SNHLY and CDR2 FYNNEI. The CDR3 runs to 13 residues. J lost 3 bases, V lost 6 bases, and 2 bases had no gene match. The CDR3 DNA sequence: TGTGCCAGCAGACAGGGGCTTGGAAACACCATATATTTT. Amino acid sequence: CASRQGLGNTIYF.

This clone was recorded once. V is TRBV7-9 and J is TRBJ1-3, with no clear D. Trimming left V 10 bases short and J 3 bases short, with 19 bases between. The CDR3 extends over 15 amino acids. From germline, CDR1 is SEHNR and CDR2 FQNEAQ (reference sequence). The CDR3 sequence is CATLAPASDGNTIYF. Here the CDR3 DNA reads TGTGCCACCTTGGCTCCCGCGTCAGATGGAAACACCATATATTTT.

This clone came up a few times. DNA for the CDR3: TGTGCCAGTAGTATGATAGGGACACCGTACGAGCAGTACTTC. Protein sequence: CASSMIGTPYEQYF. The chain joins TRBV19 to TRBJ2-7; D might be TRBD1 (6 bases). CDR1 and CDR2 (germline): LNHDA, SQIVND (reference sequence). The CDR3 length is 14 residues. Trimming left V 3 bases short and J 4 bases short, with 13 bases between. The full variable domain, rest sourced from reference TRBV19 and TRBJ2-7, is DGGITQSPKYLFRKEGQNVTLSCEQNLNHDAMYWYRQDPGQGLRLIYYSQIVNDFQKGDIAEGYSVSREKKESFPLTVTSAQKNPTAFYLCASSMIGTPYEQYFGPGTRLTVT.

The chain links TRBV5-8 to TRBJ1-5; 10 nucleotides agree with TRBD1. V was pared by 2 bases and J by 4 bases, with 3 bases of the junction left unmatched. The CDR3 is 15 amino acids. Germline-derived CDR1 and CDR2 are SGHTS and YDEGEE. CDR3 region: CASSFGDRGNQPQHF. In DNA form, the CDR3 reads TGTGCCAGCAGCTTCGGGGACAGGGGAAATCAGCCCCAGCATTTT.

V gene TRBV14 combines with J gene TRBJ2-5, with D possibly being TRBD1 (6 bases). Trimming left V 2 bases short and J 5 bases short, with 15 bases between. The CDR3 runs 15 residues. Germline CDR1 SGHDN, CDR2 FVKESK. DNA for the CDR3: TGTGCCAGCAGCCAAATTCATACAGGGTCGGAGACCCAGTACTTC. This gives the protein CASSQIHTGSETQYF.

This clone has only one observation. The chain uses TRBV5-1 and TRBJ1-5; D is uncertain. The germline CDR1 and CDR2 sequences are SGHRS and YFSETQ. Trimming left V 2 bases short and J 6 bases short, with 9 bases between. The CDR3 sequence is 13 residues long. The CDR3 sequence is CASSFDGSQPQHF. CDR3 nucleotide sequence: TGCGCCAGCAGCTTTGACGGGAGTCAGCCCCAGCATTTT.

The V and J genes are TRBV7-2 and TRBJ2-3, with 12 bases fitting TRBD2. Trimming removed 6 bases from V and 4 bases from J; junction bases left unmatched: 5. In germline, CDR1 is SGHTA, CDR2 FQGNSA. This CDR3 comprises 15 residues. CDR3 sequence (DNA): TGTGCCAGCAGACCGACTAGCGGGAGCGCAGATACGCAGTATTTT. Its protein product is CASRPTSGSADTQYF. Full variable domain (remainder filled in from reference TRBV7-2 and TRBJ2-3): GAGVSQSPSNKVTEKGKDVELRCDPISGHTALYWYRQSLGQGLEFLIYFQGNSAPDKSGLPSDRFSAERTGGSVSTLTIQRTQQEDSAVYLCASRPTSGSADTQYFGPGTRLTVL.

The chain carries TRBV10-3 and TRBJ1-4; no definite D call. Germline lookup yields CDR1 ENHRY and CDR2 SYGVKD. This CDR3 region has 14 residues. Deletions cut 2 bases from V and 4 bases from J, with 8 bases between. The CDR3 sequence: CAISEGRGNEKLFF. CDR3 DNA sequence: TGTGCCATCAGTGAGGGACGAGGTAATGAAAAACTGTTTTTT.

This clone was seen only once. This chain uses TRBV9 with TRBJ2-3; possibly TRBD1 for D (6 bases). Trimming took 6 bases from V and 3 from J, leaving 17 bases between them. This CDR3 contains 15 residues. In germline, CDR1 is SGDLS, CDR2 YYNGEE. For the CDR3, the DNA is TGTGCCAGCACCCGCCGGGACACTATTACAGATACGCAGTATTTT. Translation: CASTRRDTITDTQYF.

This sequence joins TRBV4-3 and TRBJ1-6, with 9 bases fitting TRBD1. Germline loops: CDR1 LGHNA, CDR2 YSLEER. The V segment lost 0 bases and the J segment 10 bases; nucleotides outside the gene matches: 13. The CDR3 totals 18 residues. The CDR3 DNA sequence: TGCGCCAGCAGCCAAGAACCCCCGACACAGGGGGCCAACTCACCCCTCCACTTT. Protein sequence: CASSQEPPTQGANSPLHF.

The chain carries TRBV7-9 and TRBJ1-2; D is unclear. Germline V CDR1 and CDR2: SEHNR, FQNEAQ (reference sequence). The CDR3 is made up of 16 amino acids. Trimming stripped 1 base from V and 6 bases from J, with 18 bases between. In nucleotides, the CDR3 is TGTGCCAGCAGCTTAGGAGCCGCAGTGCGGGCGAATGGCTACACCTTC. This sequence encodes CASSLGAAVRANGYTF.

J is TRBJ1-6 and V is TRBV10-2, with TRBD1 matching over 10 bases. CDR1 is WSHSY, CDR2 SAAADI, per germline. The CDR3 length is 15 residues. The ends lost 6 bases at V and 5 bases at J; junction bases unmatched: 4. For the CDR3, the DNA is TGCGCCAGCAGGGACAGGGGGTCGAATAATTCACCCCTCCACTTT. Protein product: CASRDRGSNNSPLHF.

The chain carries TRBV6-6 and TRBJ2-7, with D hard to call. Per germline, CDR1 MNHNY and CDR2 SVGAGI (reference sequence). The CDR3 length is 16 residues. Trimming pared 2 bases from V and 1 base from J, leaving 15 bases between. The chain's CDR3 is CASSYLPGRRSYEQYF. The CDR3 bases are TGTGCCAGCAGTTACCTACCTGGGCGGAGATCCTACGAGCAGTACTTC.

The rearrangement uses TRBV30 and TRBJ2-1, with a weak D call TRBD1 (6 bases). Germline CDR1 is GTSNPN and CDR2 is SVGIG (reference sequence). This CDR3 has 17 residues. Trimming left V 1 base short and J 6 bases short, with 22 bases between. Written as DNA, the CDR3 is TGTGCCTGGAGTGGTACCCGATTAAGGGGGAGTGGCAATGAGCAGTTCTTC. This codes for CAWSGTRLRGSGNEQFF. The complete variable domain, with remaining parts taken from reference TRBV30 and TRBJ2-1, reads SQTIHQWPATLVQPVGSPLSLECTVEGTSNPNLYWYRQAAGRGLQLLFYSVGIGQISSEVPQNLSASRPQDRQFILSSKKLLLSDSGFYLCAWSGTRLRGSGNEQFFGPGTRLTVL.